This T cell receptor beta chain was sequenced for a study of monozygotic twins with inflammatory bowel disease. Study-level results: Lower sharing of clonotypes with other individuals was seen in IBD patients than in healthy twins. This was most marked in patients showing signs of disease activity.

Of note for this clonotype: Its antigen is not identified.

Germline V gene lookup returns CDR1 DFQATT and CDR2 SNEGSKA (reference sequence). This CDR3 region has 12 residues. With the 5' RACE reads reprocessed, TCRdb shows one record per CDR3 protein and no DNA. This sample contains roughly 100,000 distinct CDR3 sequences. The TCR originated in a human donor with ulcerative colitis or Crohn's disease, or a healthy co-twin of an affected twin (not recorded which). The sequencing sample was made of blood. This chain connects TRBV20-1 to TRBJ2-7; the TRBD1 assignment by TCRdb is unverifiable without DNA. CDR3 in amino acids: CSGRDWVYEQYF.